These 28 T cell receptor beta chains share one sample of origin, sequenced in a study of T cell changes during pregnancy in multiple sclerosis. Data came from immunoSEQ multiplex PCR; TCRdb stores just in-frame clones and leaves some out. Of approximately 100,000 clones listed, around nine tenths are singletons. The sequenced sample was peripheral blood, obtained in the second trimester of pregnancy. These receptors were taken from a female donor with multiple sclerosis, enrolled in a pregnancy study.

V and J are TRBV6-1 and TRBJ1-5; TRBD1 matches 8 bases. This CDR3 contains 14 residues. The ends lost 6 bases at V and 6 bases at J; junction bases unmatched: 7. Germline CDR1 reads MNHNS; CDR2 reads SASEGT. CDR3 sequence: CASRKDRVSQPQHF. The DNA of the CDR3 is TGTGCCAGCAGGAAGGACAGGGTGAGTCAGCCCCAGCATTTT.

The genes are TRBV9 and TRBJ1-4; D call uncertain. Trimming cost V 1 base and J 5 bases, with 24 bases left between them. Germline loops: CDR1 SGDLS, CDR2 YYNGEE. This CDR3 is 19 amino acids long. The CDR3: CASSVFPLKERLSNEKLFF. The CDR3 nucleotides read TGTGCCAGCAGCGTATTCCCGTTGAAGGAGCGGCTTTCAAATGAAAAACTGTTTTTT.

Here the CDR3 reads CASSVGWSPNTEAFF. The CDR3 DNA reads TGTGCCAGCAGCGTAGGGTGGAGCCCGAACACTGAAGCTTTCTTT. The chain combines TRBV9 with TRBJ1-1, with D unclear. The V gene's germline CDR1 is SGDLS and CDR2 YYNGEE. Trimming cost V 0 bases and J 1 base, with 10 bases left between them. The CDR3 runs 15 residues.

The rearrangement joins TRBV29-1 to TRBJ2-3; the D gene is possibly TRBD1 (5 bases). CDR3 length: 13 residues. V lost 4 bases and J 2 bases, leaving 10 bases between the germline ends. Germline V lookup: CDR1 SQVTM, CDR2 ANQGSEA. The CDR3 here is CSVVDSYTDTQYF. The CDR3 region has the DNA TGCAGCGTTGTTGACAGTTACACAGATACGCAGTATTTT.

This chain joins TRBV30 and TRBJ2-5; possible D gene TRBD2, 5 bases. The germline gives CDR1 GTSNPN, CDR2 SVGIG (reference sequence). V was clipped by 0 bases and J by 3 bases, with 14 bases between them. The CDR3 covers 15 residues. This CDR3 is CAWSVRRLSEETQYF. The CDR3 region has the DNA TGTGCCTGGAGTGTACGAAGACTTAGCGAAGAGACCCAGTACTTC.

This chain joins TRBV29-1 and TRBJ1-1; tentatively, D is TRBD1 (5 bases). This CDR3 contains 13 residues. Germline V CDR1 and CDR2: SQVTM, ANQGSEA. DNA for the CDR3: TGCAGTGAACGTATGGGGGGGAACACTGAAGCTTTCTTT. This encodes CSERMGGNTEAFF.

The CDR3 bases are TGTGCCAGCAGCCCCAGAGGAGGACAGCCCCAGCATTTT. This gives the protein CASSPRGGQPQHF. The chain carries TRBV7-2 and TRBJ1-5; D ambiguous. V lost 5 bases, J lost 7 bases, and 12 bases lay in between. Germline V gene sequence: CDR1 SGHTA, CDR2 FQGNSA. This CDR3 is 13 amino acids long.

CDR3 bases: TGTGCCAGCAGTTACCAGCGGGGGAGTACCTACGAGCAGTACTTC. It codes for CASSYQRGSTYEQYF. The chain is built from TRBV6-5 and TRBJ2-7, with TRBD2 identical over 8 bases. The length of the CDR3 is 15 residues. V lost 2 bases and J lost 2; bases outside the gene matches: 5. CDR1 and CDR2 (germline): MNHEY, SVGAGI.

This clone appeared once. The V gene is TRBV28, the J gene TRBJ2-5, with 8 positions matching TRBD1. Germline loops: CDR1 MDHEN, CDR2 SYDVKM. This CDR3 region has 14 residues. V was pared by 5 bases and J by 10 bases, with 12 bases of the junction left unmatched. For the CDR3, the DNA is TGTGCCAGCAGTCACCGGGACAGGCACGAGGGCCAGTACTTC. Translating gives CASSHRDRHEGQYF.

The CDR3 is CASSPHGQGTNVLTF. The CDR3 DNA sequence: TGTGCCAGCAGTCCCCATGGACAGGGAACCAACGTCCTGACTTTC. The chain employs TRBV28 and TRBJ2-6; 8 bases map to TRBD1. This CDR3 is 15 amino acids long. V dropped 5 bases and J dropped 8; count of bases not matched to a gene: 8. Germline lookup yields CDR1 MDHEN and CDR2 SYDVKM. Combining the CDR3 with reference TRBV28 and TRBJ2-6 gives the whole variable domain DVKVTQSSRYLVKRTGEKVFLECVQDMDHENMFWYRQDPGLGLRLIYFSYDVKMKEKGDIPEGYSVSREKKERFSLILESASTNQTSMYLCASSPHGQGTNVLTFGAGSRLTVL.

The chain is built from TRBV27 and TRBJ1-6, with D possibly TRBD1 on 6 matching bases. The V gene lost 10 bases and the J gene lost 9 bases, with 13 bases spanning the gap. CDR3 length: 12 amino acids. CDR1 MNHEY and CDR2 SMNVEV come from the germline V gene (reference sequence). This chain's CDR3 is CATQQGSSPLHF. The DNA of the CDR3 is TGTGCCACTCAACAGGGTAGTTCACCCCTCCACTTT.

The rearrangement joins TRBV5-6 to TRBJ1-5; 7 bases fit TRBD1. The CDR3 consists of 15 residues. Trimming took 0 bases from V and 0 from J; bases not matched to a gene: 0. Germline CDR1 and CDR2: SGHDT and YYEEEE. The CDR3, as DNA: TGTGCCAGCAGCTTGGCAGGGGGTAGCAATCAGCCCCAGCATTTT. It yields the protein CASSLAGGSNQPQHF.

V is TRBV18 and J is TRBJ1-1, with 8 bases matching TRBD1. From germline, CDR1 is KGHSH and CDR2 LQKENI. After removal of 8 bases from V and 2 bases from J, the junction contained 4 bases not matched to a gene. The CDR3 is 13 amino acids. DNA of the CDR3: TGTGCCAGCGGGCAGGGGGCTAACACTGAAGCTTTCTTT. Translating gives CASGQGANTEAFF.

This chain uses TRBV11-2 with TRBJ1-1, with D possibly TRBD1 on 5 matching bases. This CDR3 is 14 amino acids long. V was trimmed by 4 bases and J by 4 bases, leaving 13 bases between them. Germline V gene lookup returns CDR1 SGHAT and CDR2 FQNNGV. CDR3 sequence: CASSSIGASTEAFF. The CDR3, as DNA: TGTGCCAGCAGCTCCATAGGGGCAAGCACTGAAGCTTTCTTT.

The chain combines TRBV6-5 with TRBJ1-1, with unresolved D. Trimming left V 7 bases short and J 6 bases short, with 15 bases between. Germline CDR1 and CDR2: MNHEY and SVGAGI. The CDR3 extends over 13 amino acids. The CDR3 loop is CASKRHEQSEAFF. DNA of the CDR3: TGTGCCAGCAAACGTCACGAACAGTCTGAAGCTTTCTTT.

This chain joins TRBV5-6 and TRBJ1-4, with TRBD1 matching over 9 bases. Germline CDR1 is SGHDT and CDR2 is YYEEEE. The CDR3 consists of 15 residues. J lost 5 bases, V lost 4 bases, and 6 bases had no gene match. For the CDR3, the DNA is TGTGCCAGCAGCCCTCGGACAGGGGCAAATGAAAAACTGTTTTTT. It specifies CASSPRTGANEKLFF.

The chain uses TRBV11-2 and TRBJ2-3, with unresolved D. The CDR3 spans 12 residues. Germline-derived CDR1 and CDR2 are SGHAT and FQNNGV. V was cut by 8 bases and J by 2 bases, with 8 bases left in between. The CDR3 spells CASAYDTDTQYF. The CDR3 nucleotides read TGTGCCAGCGCCTACGACACAGATACGCAGTATTTT.

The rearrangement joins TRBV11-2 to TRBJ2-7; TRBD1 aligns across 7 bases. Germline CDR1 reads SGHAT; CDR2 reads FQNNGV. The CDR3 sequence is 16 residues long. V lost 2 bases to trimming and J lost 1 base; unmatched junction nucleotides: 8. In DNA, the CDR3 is TGTGCCAGCAGCTTACTCCCGGGACAGCTTTCCTACGAGCAGTACTTC. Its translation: CASSLLPGQLSYEQYF.

The CDR3 loop is CASSLNPGRQNSYYGYTF. The CDR3 DNA reads TGTGCCAGCAGCTTAAACCCTGGCCGACAGAATTCCTACTATGGCTACACCTTC. The rearrangement joins TRBV5-8 to TRBJ1-2, with D possibly being TRBD1 (5 bases). CDR3 length: 18 residues. Germline V gene sequence: CDR1 SGHTS, CDR2 YDEGEE. V was cut by 2 bases and J by 3 bases, with 23 bases left in between.

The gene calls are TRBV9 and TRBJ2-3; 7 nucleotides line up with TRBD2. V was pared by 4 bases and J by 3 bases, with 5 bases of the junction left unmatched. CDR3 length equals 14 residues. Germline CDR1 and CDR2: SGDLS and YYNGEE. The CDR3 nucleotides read TGTGCCAGCAGCCCCGGGAGGAGGACAGATACGCAGTATTTT. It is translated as CASSPGRRTDTQYF.

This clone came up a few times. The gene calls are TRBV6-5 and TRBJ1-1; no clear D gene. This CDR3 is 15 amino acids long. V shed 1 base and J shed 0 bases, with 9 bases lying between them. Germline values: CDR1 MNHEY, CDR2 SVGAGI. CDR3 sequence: CASSYLESLNTEAFF. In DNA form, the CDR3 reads TGTGCCAGCAGTTACTTAGAGAGCCTGAACACTGAAGCTTTCTTT.

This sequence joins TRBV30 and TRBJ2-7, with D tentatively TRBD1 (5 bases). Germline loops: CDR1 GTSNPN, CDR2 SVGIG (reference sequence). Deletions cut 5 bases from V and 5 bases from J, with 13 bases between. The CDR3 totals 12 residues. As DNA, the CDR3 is TGTGCCTGGGGCAGGGAATACCACGAGCAGTACTTC. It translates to CAWGREYHEQYF.

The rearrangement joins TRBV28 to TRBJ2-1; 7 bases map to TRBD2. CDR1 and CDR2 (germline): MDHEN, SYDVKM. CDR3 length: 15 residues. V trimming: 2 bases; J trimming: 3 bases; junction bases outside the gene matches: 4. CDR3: CASSLAGEGYNEQFF. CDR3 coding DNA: TGTGCCAGCAGTTTAGCGGGAGAAGGCTACAATGAGCAGTTCTTC.

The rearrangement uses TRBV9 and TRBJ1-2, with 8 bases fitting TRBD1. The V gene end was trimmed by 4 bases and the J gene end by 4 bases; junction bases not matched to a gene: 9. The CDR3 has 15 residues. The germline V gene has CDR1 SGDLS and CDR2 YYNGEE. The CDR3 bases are TGTGCCAGCAGCCCGGGGACAGGAGGGGTCTATGGCTACACCTTC. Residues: CASSPGTGGVYGYTF. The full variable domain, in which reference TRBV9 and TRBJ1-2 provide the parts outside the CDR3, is DSGVTQTPKHLITATGQRVTLRCSPRSGDLSVYWYQQSLDQGLQFLIQYYNGEERAKGNILERFSAQQFPDLHSELNLSSLELGDSALYFCASSPGTGGVYGYTFGSGTRLTVV.

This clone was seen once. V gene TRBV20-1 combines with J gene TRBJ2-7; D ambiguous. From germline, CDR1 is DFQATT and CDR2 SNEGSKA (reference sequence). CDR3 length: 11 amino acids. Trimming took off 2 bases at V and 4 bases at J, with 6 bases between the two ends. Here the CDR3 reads CSARPRYEQYF. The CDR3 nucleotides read TGCAGTGCTAGACCCCGGTACGAGCAGTACTTC.

The CDR3 nucleotides are TGTGCCAGCAGCTTAACAGACGAGCAGTACTTC. This sequence encodes CASSLTDEQYF. This chain uses TRBV7-9 with TRBJ2-7, with D unresolved. Germline-derived CDR1 and CDR2 are SEHNR and FQNEAQ (reference sequence). This CDR3 is 11 amino acids long. Trimming took off 2 bases at V and 5 bases at J, with 4 bases between the two ends.

DNA for the CDR3: TGTGCCAGCAGCTTAGCTGGGCGTACTGAAGCTTTCTTT. It yields the protein CASSLAGRTEAFF. The chain carries TRBV11-2 and TRBJ1-1, with unresolved D. The V and J ends lost 1 base and 5 bases respectively, with 8 bases between them. The CDR3 extends over 13 amino acids. Germline V gene sequence: CDR1 SGHAT, CDR2 FQNNGV.

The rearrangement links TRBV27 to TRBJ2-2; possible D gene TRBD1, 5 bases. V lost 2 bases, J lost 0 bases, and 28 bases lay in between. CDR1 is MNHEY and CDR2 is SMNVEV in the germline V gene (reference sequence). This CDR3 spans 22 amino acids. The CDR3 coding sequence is TGTGCCAGCAGTTTAGGGCCACCCTATGCGGACATAACCCTTTCGAACACCGGGGAGCTGTTTTTT. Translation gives CASSLGPPYADITLSNTGELFF.